This T cell receptor delta chain was retrieved from a study of Vδ1+ human thymocytes. Notes on the study in general: TRD repertoires were essentially private, unlike widely shared TRG clonotypes. Highly polyclonal TRG and TRD repertoires with Gaussian CDR3 length distributions appeared in thymus. Despite high sort purity, around 19% of thymic T cell receptor delta sequences were Vdelta2. Bulk data may be misread because of unexpected Vdelta2 sequences.

Thymocytes were sorted as CD3+ TCRVdelta1+ TCRVdelta2- after alphabeta T cell depletion. This clone was counted between two and nine times. Its specificity is unknown. The CDR3 has 20 amino acids. V shed 1 base, J shed 0 bases, and the junction held 12 bases outside the gene matches. Germline V CDR1 and CDR2: TSWWSYY, QGS. The template was reverse-transcribed extracted RNA. Multiplex PCR used pooled V-gene forward primers and a constant-region reverse primer to amplify CDR3s. TCRdb used CATT to re-call clones from the multiplex PCR reads. In the table there are more than 50,000 delta-chain clones, 15% to 20% of which are singletons.

This receptor was identified in a boy younger than two who had congenital heart surgery. Sequencing used Vdelta1+ gamma-delta thymocytes from the thymus. Subset noted: FACS-sorted CD3+ TCRalphabeta- TCRVdelta1+ TCRVdelta2- thymocytes. The chain uses TRDV1 and TRDJ1; 12 bases fit TRDD3. Written as DNA, the CDR3 is TGTGCTCTTGGGGAACCCCTACTGGGGGATACCATATTGTACACCGATAAACTCATCTTT. Its translation is CALGEPLLGDTILYTDKLIF.